The 10 T cell receptor beta chains below come from one sample, sequenced in a study of cytomegalovirus exposure and HLA in healthy donors. Repertoires were generated with immunoSEQ multiplex PCR, while TCRdb's copy carries only in-frame clones and drops some. The data hold roughly 150,000 clones, with less than 90% observed a single time. Sequences were obtained from PBMCs. These TCRs come from a young woman in good health and CMV-seropositive.

V gene TRBV29-1 combines with J gene TRBJ2-7; 7 nucleotides align to TRBD2. This CDR3 has 13 residues. V shed 6 bases, J shed 6 bases, and the junction held 11 bases outside the gene matches. The germline V gene encodes CDR1 SQVTM and CDR2 ANQGSEA. CDR3 nucleotide sequence: TGCAGCGTAACAACGGGGGGAGTTTCCGAGCAGTACTTC. It specifies CSVTTGGVSEQYF.

The J gene is TRBJ2-1, the V gene TRBV30, with D possibly being TRBD2 (6 bases). The CDR3 spans 14 residues. Trimming stripped 0 bases from V and 6 bases from J, with 12 bases between. CDR1 and CDR2 (germline): GTSNPN, SVGIG (reference sequence). CDR3 protein: CAWSVKAGSNEQFF. CDR3 DNA sequence: TGTGCCTGGAGTGTAAAAGCGGGTAGCAATGAGCAGTTCTTC.

With respect to this clone: The sample carries other DNA sequences with the same CDR3. This chain joins TRBV30 and TRBJ2-3; D is possibly TRBD2 (5 bases). V lost 4 bases and J 2 bases, leaving 10 bases between the germline ends. Germline V gives CDR1 GTSNPN, CDR2 SVGIG (reference sequence). The CDR3 totals 13 residues. The CDR3 coding sequence is TGTGCCTGGAACCGGGGAGACACAGATACGCAGTATTTT. Translation gives CAWNRGDTDTQYF.

This clone came up once. The chain couples TRBV9 to TRBJ2-2, with 9 bases that match TRBD2. The germline V gene encodes CDR1 SGDLS and CDR2 YYNGEE. Germline trimming cut 4 bases from V and 5 bases from J; bases unmatched to any gene: 15. The CDR3 runs to 18 residues. CDR3 amino acids: CASSLPPPAGGRTGELFF. The CDR3 nucleotides are TGTGCCAGCAGCCTTCCCCCCCCGGCGGGAGGGAGGACCGGGGAGCTGTTTTTT.

The gene calls are TRBV6-1 and TRBJ1-1; TRBD1 agrees at 7 bases. This CDR3 has 14 amino acids. With V trimmed by 4 bases and J by 1 base, 3 bases remained unmatched. In germline, CDR1 is MNHNS, CDR2 SASEGT. In DNA, the CDR3 is TGTGCCAGCAGTGGGCGGGACAGGAACACTGAAGCTTTCTTT. This encodes CASSGRDRNTEAFF.

The V call is TRBV4-1, the J call TRBJ2-1, with unresolved D. V gave up 4 bases and J gave up 5 bases, with 15 bases separating them. The germline CDR1 and CDR2 sequences are MGHRA and YSYEKL. This CDR3 has 15 residues. The CDR3 reads CASSPLPSQNNEQFF. In DNA form, the CDR3 reads TGCGCCAGCAGCCCTCTCCCGTCCCAGAACAATGAGCAGTTCTTC.

V usage is TRBV18 and J usage is TRBJ1-2; TRBD1 aligns across 10 bases. This CDR3 comprises 14 residues. V dropped 2 bases and J dropped 7; count of bases not matched to a gene: 4. Germline V lookup: CDR1 KGHSH, CDR2 LQKENI. This CDR3 reads CASSPRQGARGYTF. CDR3 nucleotides: TGTGCCAGCTCACCAAGACAGGGGGCACGTGGCTACACCTTC.

The chain couples TRBV11-1 to TRBJ1-1, with no clear D. V was cut by 1 base and J by 0 bases, with 9 bases left in between. Germline lookup yields CDR1 SGHAT and CDR2 FQDESV (reference sequence). The CDR3 totals 15 residues. The CDR3 region has the DNA TGTGCCAGCAGCTTAGGAACAGCCATGAACACTGAAGCTTTCTTT. Translation: CASSLGTAMNTEAFF.

The chain combines TRBV27 with TRBJ2-5; possibly TRBD2 for D (5 bases). CDR3 length: 11 amino acids. The V and J ends lost 6 bases and 5 bases respectively, with 7 bases between them. Per the germline V gene, CDR1 is MNHEY and CDR2 is SMNVEV (reference sequence). CDR3 DNA sequence: TGTGCCAGCAGCGGGAAGGAGACCCAGTACTTC. Translation: CASSGKETQYF.

The chain uses TRBV5-4 and TRBJ2-1; 14 bases are shared with TRBD2. The CDR3 spans 16 residues. J gave up 9 bases and V 4 bases, and 9 bases lay outside the gene matches. Germline-derived CDR1 and CDR2 are SGHNT and YYREEE (reference sequence). CDR3 DNA: TGTGCCAGCAGCCGTACGACTAGCGGGAGGGCCAGTGAGCAGTTCTTC. Its translation: CASSRTTSGRASEQFF.